The 25 T cell receptor beta chains in this list originate from one sample, sequenced in a study of identifying expanded T cells in peripheral blood. Assay: immunoSEQ multiplex PCR; the TCRdb copy retains only in-frame clones and omits some. The table lists approximately 75,000 clones, around 90% of them singletons. Sequenced input: blood. Receptors originate from a person aged 18-70 years in good health.

This clone was seen once. V gene TRBV5-4 combines with J gene TRBJ2-1; D is unclear. This CDR3 comprises 14 residues. CDR1 is SGHNT and CDR2 is YYREEE in the germline V gene (reference sequence). The ends were cut back, 4 bases at V and 4 bases at J, with 12 bases in the middle. The CDR3 nucleotides are TGTGCCAGCAGCCAAGATTTGCTGTACAATGAGCAGTTCTTC. Residues: CASSQDLLYNEQFF.

V and J are TRBV29-1 and TRBJ2-1; 12 bases map to TRBD2. The V and J ends lost 5 bases and 1 base, in that order; junction bases with no gene match: 24. CDR3 size: 22 residues. Germline loops: CDR1 SQVTM, CDR2 ANQGSEA. The CDR3 spells CSVRRLAGAITTYPSSYNEQFF. The CDR3, as DNA: TGCAGCGTTCGCCGACTAGCGGGAGCGATTACAACTTACCCCTCTTCCTACAATGAGCAGTTCTTC.

J is TRBJ2-2 and V is TRBV18, with D hard to call. Trimming removed 3 bases from V and 7 bases from J, with 12 bases in between. The CDR3 runs to 14 residues. Germline V gene sequence: CDR1 KGHSH, CDR2 LQKENI. The chain's CDR3 is CASSPRSLDGELFF. The DNA of the CDR3 is TGTGCCAGCTCACCGCGGAGCCTCGACGGGGAGCTGTTTTTT.

This chain links TRBV27 with TRBJ2-7, with 10 bases that match TRBD1. With 4 bases clipped from V and 7 bases from J, the junction kept 7 bases outside the gene matches. CDR3 length: 14 residues. Germline V CDR1 and CDR2: MNHEY, SMNVEV (reference sequence). The CDR3 reads CASSWGTGVGEQYF. The CDR3 bases are TGTGCCAGCAGTTGGGGGACAGGGGTGGGGGAGCAGTACTTC.

The CDR3 sequence is CASSLTGISPLHF. CDR3 nucleotides: TGTGCCAGCAGTTTGACAGGGATTTCACCCCTCCACTTT. The chain employs TRBV28 and TRBJ1-6; 7 nucleotides line up with TRBD1. The junction had 2 bases not matched to a gene; V was cut back by 3 bases and J by 9 bases. This CDR3 is 13 amino acids long. Germline V CDR1 and CDR2: MDHEN, SYDVKM.

This chain connects TRBV4-1 to TRBJ1-2; D is perhaps TRBD1 (6 bases). This CDR3 has 15 amino acids. V was pared by 0 bases and J by 2 bases, with 10 bases between. Germline lookup yields CDR1 MGHRA and CDR2 YSYEKL. The CDR3 DNA sequence: TGCGCCAGCAGCCAAGAGGACAGCTTAAACTATGGCTACACCTTC. Encoded protein: CASSQEDSLNYGYTF.

In regard to this clone: One junction end does not reproduce the germline sequence, and a read error may be involved. The rearrangement links TRBV29-1 to TRBJ2-7; D assignment may be TRBD1 or TRBD2 (5 bases each). Germline assignment: CDR1 SQVTM and CDR2 ANQGSEA. This CDR3 is 13 amino acids long. The CDR3: CSVEDGLSGRVFF. CDR3 bases: TGCAGCGTTGAAGATGGACTGTCGGGACGGGTTTTCTTC.

This clone turned up a few times. The chain's CDR3 is CASSVATIPQGSPTF. In DNA form, the CDR3 reads TGTGCCAGCAGCGTAGCTACTATCCCCCAAGGGTCACCCACCTTC. This chain links TRBV9 with TRBJ1-2, with no clear D. This CDR3 region has 15 residues. CDR1 and CDR2 from the germline V gene are SGDLS and YYNGEE. The ends were cut back, 0 bases at V and 13 bases at J, with 22 bases in the middle.

This chain joins TRBV11-2 and TRBJ1-4; no definite D call. The germline V and J ends were trimmed by 1 base and 7 bases, with 10 bases remaining between them. Looked up from germline, CDR1 is SGHAT and CDR2 is FQNNGV. The CDR3 contains 14 residues. The CDR3 DNA is TGTGCCAGCAGCTTAGCTCTTGGGAGTGAAAAACTGTTTTTT. This translates into CASSLALGSEKLFF.

This sequence joins TRBV18 and TRBJ1-4; TRBD1 aligns across 7 bases. Germline CDR1 reads KGHSH; CDR2 reads LQKENI. There are 15 residues in the CDR3. With 2 bases clipped from V and 6 bases from J, the junction kept 6 bases outside the gene matches. CDR3 region: CASSPRRGLDEKLFF. Here the CDR3 DNA reads TGTGCCAGCTCACCAAGAAGGGGGCTGGATGAAAAACTGTTTTTT.

CDR3 DNA sequence: TGCGCCAGCAGCCAAGGAACAGCCTCAAACTATGGCTACACCTTC. The encoded protein is CASSQGTASNYGYTF. The rearrangement links TRBV4-3 to TRBJ1-2; D uncertain. In germline, CDR1 is LGHNA, CDR2 YSLEER. Deletions cut 1 base from V and 2 bases from J, with 11 bases between. This CDR3 is 15 amino acids long.

The genes are TRBV7-8 and TRBJ2-7; possible D gene TRBD1, 7 bases. The V gene's germline CDR1 is SGHVS and CDR2 FQNEAQ. Trimming stripped 5 bases from V and 9 bases from J, with 26 bases between. CDR3 length equals 16 residues. The CDR3 region has the DNA TGTGCCAGCAGCGACAGGCGGGACAGCCACTCTATAGGGCAGTACTTC. This gives the protein CASSDRRDSHSIGQYF.

V gene TRBV19 combines with J gene TRBJ2-2; 9 bases map to TRBD1. The CDR3 totals 15 residues. Trimming took 5 bases from V and 7 from J; bases not matched to a gene: 8. The germline gives CDR1 LNHDA, CDR2 SQIVND (reference sequence). CDR3 DNA: TGTGCCAGTAGTTTGGGACAGGGTGGCGTCGGGGAGCTGTTTTTT. It is translated as CASSLGQGGVGELFF.

This rearrangement joins TRBV7-7 to TRBJ2-5, with a possible D match to TRBD2 (6 bases). This CDR3 has 15 amino acids. Germline V gene data show CDR1 as SSHAT and CDR2 as FNYEAQ (reference sequence). The germline V and J ends were trimmed by 6 bases and 2 bases, with 16 bases remaining between them. Here the CDR3 DNA reads TGTGCCAGCAGGAGGGGAGGTAGCCCGCAAGAGACCCAGTACTTC. It yields the protein CASRRGGSPQETQYF. Looking up the rest from reference TRBV7-7 and TRBJ2-5 gives the full variable domain: GAGVSQSPRYKVTKRGQDVTLRCDPISSHATLYWYQQALGQGPEFLTYFNYEAQPDKSGLPSDRFSAERPEGSISTLTIQRTEQRDSAMYRCASRRGGSPQETQYFGPGTRLLVL.

The chain recombines TRBV19 with TRBJ2-7; tentative D call: TRBD2 (5 bases). The CDR3 runs to 11 residues. Trimming removed 5 bases from V and 6 bases from J, with 8 bases in between. The germline CDR1 and CDR2 sequences are LNHDA and SQIVND (reference sequence). In DNA form, the CDR3 reads TGTGCCAGTAGTCCTGGAGGCGAGCAGTACTTC. It encodes CASSPGGEQYF.

The gene calls are TRBV4-2 and TRBJ1-2; D not resolved. The CDR3 loop spans 16 amino acids. The germline V gene has CDR1 LGHNA and CDR2 YNFKEQ. V dropped 0 bases and J dropped 4 bases, with 15 bases sitting between them. The CDR3 loop reads CASSQDMVNPLYGYTF. CDR3 bases: TGTGCCAGCAGCCAAGATATGGTGAATCCTCTCTATGGCTACACCTTC.

This clone was detected only once. The rearrangement uses TRBV5-1 and TRBJ1-4; 7 nucleotides agree with TRBD1. Germline values: CDR1 SGHRS, CDR2 YFSETQ. CDR3 length: 15 amino acids. Trimming took 1 base from V and 5 from J; bases not matched to a gene: 5. CDR3 nucleotide sequence: TGCGCCAGCAGCTTGACCGGACAGGCGAATGAAAAACTGTTTTTT. This sequence encodes CASSLTGQANEKLFF.

This rearrangement joins TRBV7-7 to TRBJ2-1; D uncertain. From germline, CDR1 is SSHAT and CDR2 FNYEAQ (reference sequence). V was pared by 4 bases and J by 8 bases, with 15 bases between. This CDR3 is 14 amino acids long. The CDR3 spells CASSSTGRPDEQFF. Written as DNA, the CDR3 is TGTGCCAGCAGCTCGACCGGACGCCCGGATGAGCAGTTCTTC.

This sequence joins TRBV4-2 and TRBJ1-3; D not certain. Germline V lookup: CDR1 LGHNA, CDR2 YNFKEQ. V gave up 4 bases and J gave up 0 bases, with 7 bases separating them. The CDR3 spans 14 residues. Here the CDR3 reads CASSRESSGNTIYF. CDR3 coding DNA: TGTGCCAGCAGCCGCGAGTCCTCTGGAAACACCATATATTTT.

J is TRBJ1-3 and V is TRBV19; D gene ambiguous. V was clipped by 7 bases and J by 0 bases, with 7 bases between them. The CDR3 covers 13 residues. CDR1 LNHDA and CDR2 SQIVND come from the germline V gene (reference sequence). The DNA for the CDR3 is TGTGCCAGTACCGGTCGCTCTGGAAACACCATATATTTT. Its translation is CASTGRSGNTIYF.

This clone was detected once. The chain has TRBV11-2 and TRBJ1-6, with 9 nucleotides matching TRBD1. Germline V CDR1 and CDR2: SGHAT, FQNNGV. Germline trimming cut 0 bases from V and 11 bases from J; bases unmatched to any gene: 5. This CDR3 region has 15 residues. DNA of the CDR3: TGTGCCAGCAGCTTAGAGCGGGGACAGGGCACACCCCTCCACTTT. Amino acid sequence: CASSLERGQGTPLHF. The complete variable domain, with remaining parts taken from reference TRBV11-2 and TRBJ1-6, reads EAGVAQSPRYKIIEKRQSVAFWCNPISGHATLYWYQQILGQGPKLLIQFQNNGVVDDSQLPKDRFSAERLKGVDSTLKIQPAKLEDSAVYLCASSLERGQGTPLHFGNGTRLTVT.

The chain couples TRBV28 to TRBJ1-2; TRBD1 aligns across 10 bases. Germline V CDR1 and CDR2: MDHEN, SYDVKM. V shed 3 bases and J 7 bases; nucleotides not matched to a gene: 5. The length of the CDR3 is 14 residues. Written as DNA, the CDR3 is TGTGCCAGCAGTTTTATGGGACAGGGGCCTGGCTACACCTTC. It is translated as CASSFMGQGPGYTF.

V and J are TRBV30 and TRBJ1-2; D may be TRBD1 (5 bases). Per germline, CDR1 GTSNPN and CDR2 SVGIG (reference sequence). Between the trimmed V and J ends, which lost 2 bases and 5 bases, there was a span of 15 bases. The CDR3 is 14 residues long. The CDR3 sequence: CAWSQGTHFYGYTF. CDR3 in DNA: TGTGCCTGGAGTCAAGGGACCCACTTTTATGGCTACACCTTC.

V usage is TRBV5-4 and J usage is TRBJ2-5; 12 bases are a match to TRBD2. The CDR3 is 16 amino acids. With 2 bases clipped from V and 5 bases from J, the junction kept 7 bases outside the gene matches. The germline V gene encodes CDR1 SGHNT and CDR2 YYREEE (reference sequence). CDR3 in DNA: TGTGCCAGCAGCTTATCTAGCGGGGGGGGGTTTGAGACCCAGTACTTC. Its translation is CASSLSSGGGFETQYF.

V is TRBV7-2 and J is TRBJ2-7; 8 bases agree with TRBD1. V was clipped by 5 bases and J by 4 bases; unmatched bases: 7. Germline V gene sequence: CDR1 SGHTA, CDR2 FQGNSA. The CDR3 runs to 14 residues. CDR3 protein: CASSPGQGQYEQYF. The CDR3 DNA follows: TGTGCCAGCAGCCCAGGACAGGGCCAATACGAGCAGTACTTC.